The 25 T cell receptor beta chains given below trace back to one sample, sequenced in a study of cytomegalovirus exposure and HLA in healthy donors. Amplification used 60 Vbeta primers and 13 Jbeta primers. This table comes from immunoSEQ multiplex PCR, and its TCRdb copy is limited to in-frame clones, with some not included. Altogether some 200,000 clones are present, 60% to 80% being singletons, with the ten largest covering around 2.9%. Sequenced sample: PBMCs. These receptors all stem from a man between 35 and 55 years old in good health and CMV-seronegative.

This clone came up a few times. The rearrangement joins TRBV6-5 to TRBJ2-1; TRBD1 might be the D (6 bases). This CDR3 has 16 amino acids. The V gene's germline CDR1 is MNHEY and CDR2 SVGAGI. V was pared by 0 bases and J by 5 bases, with 14 bases between. DNA for the CDR3: TGTGCCAGCAGTTACTCCGGGGACACTTGGGACAATGAGCAGTTCTTC. Translated: CASSYSGDTWDNEQFF.

The rearrangement uses TRBV19 and TRBJ2-1, with 9 bases aligning to TRBD1. Germline V gene lookup returns CDR1 LNHDA and CDR2 SQIVND (reference sequence). The CDR3 has 13 amino acids. V was pared by 9 bases and J by 4 bases, with 4 bases of the junction left unmatched. CDR3 sequence: CASRQGGYNEQFF. CDR3 bases: TGTGCCAGCAGACAGGGGGGTTACAATGAGCAGTTCTTC.

The chain is built from TRBV28 and TRBJ2-7, with D perhaps matching TRBD2 (6 bases). The germline CDR1 and CDR2 sequences are MDHEN and SYDVKM. Trimming cost V 5 bases and J 5 bases, with 16 bases left between them. This CDR3 has 14 residues. CDR3 in DNA: TGTGCCAGCAGTGGGGGGAGAGGTCGTCACGAGCAGTACTTC. Protein product: CASSGGRGRHEQYF.

The genes are TRBV2 and TRBJ2-1; 7 nucleotides line up with TRBD2. From germline, CDR1 is SNHLY and CDR2 FYNNEI. The CDR3 is made up of 15 amino acids. V was clipped by 4 bases and J by 7 bases; unmatched bases: 10. The CDR3 reads CASSGGGPGGNEQFF. DNA for the CDR3: TGTGCCAGCAGTGGCGGGGGACCCGGAGGTAATGAGCAGTTCTTC.

V is TRBV5-4 and J is TRBJ2-3, with TRBD1 as a possible D gene (5 bases). Germline values: CDR1 SGHNT, CDR2 YYREEE (reference sequence). Trimming removed 0 bases at V and 4 bases at J, with 9 bases between. The CDR3 extends over 14 amino acids. CDR3: CASSLARAADTQYF. The CDR3 DNA sequence: TGTGCCAGCAGCTTGGCCAGGGCGGCAGATACGCAGTATTTT.

The CDR3 loop reads CASSQTGQGQYF. The DNA for the CDR3 is TGTGCCAGCAGCCAGACGGGACAGGGGCAGTATTTT. The chain carries TRBV7-2 and TRBJ2-3, with 9 bases identical to TRBD1. CDR1 and CDR2 from the germline V gene are SGHTA and FQGNSA. There are 12 residues in the CDR3. The trim removed 5 bases at V and 11 bases at J, leaving 5 bases unmatched.

This clone was detected only a few times. V gene TRBV5-6 combines with J gene TRBJ1-1, with D uncertain. Looked up from germline, CDR1 is SGHDT and CDR2 is YYEEEE. The CDR3 spans 14 residues. Trimming took 1 base from V and 7 from J, leaving 14 bases between them. This CDR3 is CASSLHGDTFEAFF. In DNA, the CDR3 is TGTGCCAGCAGCTTGCACGGGGATACGTTTGAAGCTTTCTTT. The full variable domain, in which reference TRBV5-6 and TRBJ1-1 provide the parts outside the CDR3, is DAGVTQSPTHLIKTRGQQVTLRCSPKSGHDTVSWYQQALGQGPQFIFQYYEEEERQRGNFPDRFSGHQFPNYSSELNVNALLLGDSALYLCASSLHGDTFEAFFGQGTRLTVV.

The CDR3 reads CAISGVWLADSYEQYF. CDR3 in DNA: TGTGCCATCAGTGGCGTGTGGCTAGCGGACTCCTACGAGCAGTACTTC. The chain uses TRBV10-3 and TRBJ2-7, with TRBD2 identical over 7 bases. Germline V gene sequence: CDR1 ENHRY, CDR2 SYGVKD. The J segment lost 0 bases and the V segment lost 4 bases, leaving 9 bases of the junction unmatched. This CDR3 is 16 amino acids long.

The V call is TRBV19, the J call TRBJ1-1, with 8 nucleotides matching TRBD1. V trimming: 3 bases; J trimming: 7 bases; junction bases outside the gene matches: 10. The germline V gene encodes CDR1 LNHDA and CDR2 SQIVND (reference sequence). The CDR3 sequence is 15 residues long. The CDR3 sequence: CASSIRTGSGGEAFF. The CDR3 DNA follows: TGTGCCAGTAGTATCCGGACAGGGTCAGGGGGTGAAGCTTTCTTT. The whole variable domain, remainder taken from reference TRBV19 and TRBJ1-1, is DGGITQSPKYLFRKEGQNVTLSCEQNLNHDAMYWYRQDPGQGLRLIYYSQIVNDFQKGDIAEGYSVSREKKESFPLTVTSAQKNPTAFYLCASSIRTGSGGEAFFGQGTRLTVV.

A few counts support this clone. The chain combines TRBV13 with TRBJ2-7; 9 bases agree with TRBD2. Losses at the gene ends were 6 bases for V and 1 base for J; bases not matched to a gene: 7. The CDR3 consists of 15 residues. Germline loops: CDR1 PRHDT, CDR2 FYEKMQ (reference sequence). The CDR3: CASSNSGSLSYEQYF. CDR3 in DNA: TGTGCCAGCAGTAATAGCGGGAGCTTGTCCTACGAGCAGTACTTC.

This chain connects TRBV5-6 to TRBJ1-4; TRBD1 matches 9 bases. V lost 7 bases to trimming and J lost 6 bases; unmatched junction nucleotides: 7. This CDR3 region has 14 residues. CDR1 SGHDT and CDR2 YYEEEE come from the germline V gene. CDR3 sequence: CASGNRGRDEKLFF. The CDR3 DNA sequence: TGTGCCAGCGGAAACAGGGGGCGGGATGAAAAACTGTTTTTT.

This chain links TRBV21-1 with TRBJ2-3; TRBD1, the table's D call, was not compared with the DNA. TRBV21-1 is marked as a pseudogene. The CDR3 contains 14 residues. The CDR3 sequence: CASSKEHRADTQYF. The CDR3 coding sequence is TGTGCCAGCAGCAAAGAGCACAGGGCAGATACGCAGTATTTT.

This sequence joins TRBV4-2 and TRBJ2-5, with 11 bases aligning to TRBD2. The J call is doubtful: the DNA matches TRBJ2-7 better. The CDR3 is 16 amino acids. Germline V lookup: CDR1 LGHNA, CDR2 YNFKEQ. For the CDR3, the DNA is TGTGCCAGCAGCCAAATAGCGGGGGGGCTCTCCTACGAGCAGTACTTC. This sequence encodes CASSQIAGGLSYEQYF.

Details on this clone: At one of its ends the junction is not consistent with the germline gene, which may arise from a read error. The chain carries TRBV5-1 and TRBJ1-1, with 7 bases lining up with TRBD1. Germline V gene lookup returns CDR1 SGHRS and CDR2 YFSETQ. This CDR3 is built from 15 residues. The CDR3 coding sequence is TGCGCCGGCAGCCGCACAGGGGACATGAACACTGAAGCTTTCTTT. Translated: CAGSRTGDMNTEAFF.

V usage is TRBV10-3 and J usage is TRBJ1-6, with D hard to call. The germline V and J ends were trimmed by 3 bases and 9 bases, with 6 bases remaining between them. The CDR3 length is 12 residues. Germline CDR1 reads ENHRY; CDR2 reads SYGVKD. The CDR3: CAISEQLSPLHF. The CDR3 nucleotides are TGTGCCATCAGTGAACAGCTTTCACCCCTCCACTTT.

The chain links TRBV5-6 to TRBJ2-1, with 10 bases fitting TRBD1. Germline V gene lookup returns CDR1 SGHDT and CDR2 YYEEEE. V lost 4 bases and J lost 7; bases outside the gene matches: 2. This CDR3 is built from 13 residues. The chain's CDR3 is CASSGTGVNEQFF. The CDR3 nucleotides are TGTGCCAGCAGCGGGACAGGGGTGAATGAGCAGTTCTTC.

The chain is built from TRBV6-1 and TRBJ1-1, with D unresolved. The V gene lost 4 bases and the J gene lost 0 bases, with 6 bases spanning the gap. The CDR3 is 13 residues long. Germline V lookup: CDR1 MNHNS, CDR2 SASEGT. The CDR3 reads CASSGYMNTEAFF. The CDR3 DNA follows: TGTGCCAGCAGTGGGTACATGAACACTGAAGCTTTCTTT.

This clone was counted between two and nine times. The chain combines TRBV5-1 with TRBJ1-4, with a weak D call TRBD1 (6 bases). CDR3 length equals 19 residues. From germline, CDR1 is SGHRS and CDR2 YFSETQ. V lost 0 bases and J lost 2, with 20 bases in between. The CDR3 loop reads CASSLVGGREGGTNEKLFF. The CDR3 nucleotides read TGCGCCAGCAGCTTGGTGGGTGGCAGAGAGGGGGGGACTAATGAAAAACTGTTTTTT.

This clone was seen a few times. This sequence joins TRBV19 and TRBJ1-6; no firm D call. The germline V gene encodes CDR1 LNHDA and CDR2 SQIVND (reference sequence). V was trimmed by 7 bases and J by 6 bases, leaving 10 bases between them. This CDR3 has 13 residues. CDR3 protein: CASNPASNSPLHF. Here the CDR3 DNA reads TGTGCCAGTAACCCAGCTAGTAATTCACCCCTCCACTTT.

The chain joins TRBV5-6 to TRBJ2-2; D unclear. The V and J ends lost 2 bases and 1 base respectively, with 6 bases between them. The CDR3 consists of 14 residues. Germline V gene lookup returns CDR1 SGHDT and CDR2 YYEEEE. CDR3 loop: CASSFSRNTGELFF. In DNA form, the CDR3 reads TGTGCCAGCAGCTTCTCGAGGAACACCGGGGAGCTGTTTTTT.

The chain couples TRBV7-2 to TRBJ1-4; 9 nucleotides align to TRBD1. Germline V gives CDR1 SGHTA, CDR2 FQGNSA. J gave up 7 bases and V 1 base, and 4 bases lay outside the gene matches. There are 15 residues in the CDR3. In DNA form, the CDR3 reads TGTGCCAGCAGCTTAGAACAGGGGGCGGTTGAAAAACTGTTTTTT. The encoded protein is CASSLEQGAVEKLFF.

This chain links TRBV27 with TRBJ1-5; perhaps TRBD1 as D (6 bases). Between the trimmed V and J ends, which lost 3 bases and 7 bases, there was a span of 19 bases. The CDR3 is 16 amino acids. The germline CDR1 and CDR2 sequences are MNHEY and SMNVEV (reference sequence). CDR3 in DNA: TGTGCCAGCAGTTTCTTAAGAGGGGGAGTGAGGCAGCCCCAGCATTTT. Protein sequence: CASSFLRGGVRQPQHF.

The DNA for the CDR3 is TGTGCCAGCAGTTTACCTACAGGGGGGTCGACCTACGAGCAGTACTTC. This codes for CASSLPTGGSTYEQYF. This chain joins TRBV28 and TRBJ2-7; 8 nucleotides agree with TRBD1. The CDR3 runs to 16 residues. The J segment lost 2 bases and the V segment lost 2 bases, leaving 8 bases of the junction unmatched. The germline gives CDR1 MDHEN, CDR2 SYDVKM.

V is TRBV27 and J is TRBJ2-1; 9 positions match TRBD2. The junction had 10 bases not matched to a gene; V was cut back by 3 bases and J by 7 bases. CDR3 length equals 16 residues. Looked up from germline, CDR1 is MNHEY and CDR2 is SMNVEV (reference sequence). The CDR3: CASSLGREGRRNEQFF. CDR3 coding DNA: TGTGCCAGCAGTTTGGGGCGGGAGGGCCGGCGGAATGAGCAGTTCTTC.

The V gene is TRBV5-1, the J gene TRBJ1-1, with TRBD1 matching 8 bases. J lost 0 bases, V lost 6 bases, and 13 bases had no gene match. Germline CDR1 SGHRS, CDR2 YFSETQ. The CDR3 covers 17 residues. The chain's CDR3 is CASKPDRADGVNTEAFF. The DNA of the CDR3 is TGCGCCAGCAAGCCGGACAGGGCGGATGGGGTGAACACTGAAGCTTTCTTT.